This T cell receptor beta chain came from a study of blood T cell repertoires in COVID-19 (dated by TCRdb to about 2020). About the full investigation: Samples covering the acute and convalescent phases of COVID-19 were provided by collaborators in the United States, Italy and Spain. The prospective study material was composed of cDNA or gDNA derived from T cells, B-cell-depleted T cells, or PBMCs. The dataset comprised deeply sampled blood TCRbeta repertoires from subjects exposed to, actively infected with, or recovered from COVID-19. The repertoires were made available in a free public database intended to serve as a resource for research on the immune response to SARS-CoV-2. Samples came from the ongoing ImmuneRACE study (first 160 participants) plus 1,254 subjects from 6 global collaborators. The sample metadata nearly always contained a de-identified subject ID, COVID-19 status, age in years and sex. Where available, HLA class I and class II types were obtained from metadata supplied by the sample provider rather than from assay-based typing.

To note about this clone: Its antigen remains unidentified. The sample holds no much larger clone one base away, and base qualities are not on file.

The immunoSEQ Assay, a bias-controlled multiplex PCR, was used to amplify TCRbeta CDR3 regions from genomic DNA. The original methods were these. The number of nucleated cells in each sample was estimated from the amplification of reference gene primers within the assay. To quantify the absolute abundance of each unique TCRbeta CDR3 rearrangement, sequence reads were collapsed and filtered. For each sample, productive Simpson clonality was calculated by taking the square root of Simpson's diversity index across productive rearrangements. TCRdb obtained this table from immuneACCESS and retained in-frame rearrangements with V and J assigned. These tables miss some clones; where compared with another copy, unresolved V genes account for less than half of the shortfall, and the remainder is unexplained. From that table come the V and J calls and clone size; the DNA was used to work out D and trimming. In all, the sample holds tens of thousands of clones, and 60% to 75% of those were seen once. The biggest ten clones account for over 25% of the sample.

CDR1 and CDR2 (SGHNT, YENEEA) derive from the germline V gene. CDR3 length: 17 amino acids, cysteine to phenylalanine. Only the CDR3 part of the read is kept: 51 bases, read in frame from the first base. V lost 5 bases and J lost 0 bases; the stretch between them is 14 bases long. General findings and caveats noted by the study authors: The quantity of clinical and demographic metadata differed by source and by participant and was supplied without curation.

The collaborating institutions used their own protocols to collect whole blood in K2EDTA tubes. Collaborator samples were shipped for TCRbeta analysis as frozen whole blood, isolated PBMCs, or DNA extracted from either sample type. The receptor comes from an elderly woman with acute or convalescent COVID-19. The chain joins TRBV11-3 to TRBJ2-6; TRBD2 is a possible D gene, resting on 6 matching bases. The sample was peripheral blood. The CDR3 reads CASSPGTPYSGANVLTF. At the DNA level, the sequence is TGTGCCAGCAGCCCCGGGACTCCCTACTCTGGGGCCAACGTCCTGACTTTC.